What follows describes a single TCR beta chain. The antigen remains undetermined. The data belong to a study of T cell responses to AZD1222 COVID-19 vaccine. Study conclusions and caveats: When two AZD1222 doses had been given, Spike-specific TCR breadth and depth rose.

The table came from immunoSEQ multiplex PCR; TCRdb's copy has only in-frame clones and leaves some out. Of some 120,000 clones listed, roughly 88% are singletons. Trimming took 2 bases from V and 8 from J, leaving 13 bases between them. Germline loops: CDR1 SGHDT, CDR2 YYEEEE. The CDR3 is 13 amino acids. Source: peripheral blood, taken on day 0 of AZD1222 vaccination. The chain couples TRBV5-6 to TRBJ1-2; no clear D gene. The sequence came from an adult in good health. The CDR3 here is CASSFIPTVGYTF. In nucleotides, the CDR3 is TGTGCCAGCAGCTTCATACCAACTGTCGGCTACACCTTC. The full variable domain, with the rest looked up from reference TRBV5-6 and TRBJ1-2, is DAGVTQSPTHLIKTRGQQVTLRCSPKSGHDTVSWYQQALGQGPQFIFQYYEEEERQRGNFPDRFSGHQFPNYSSELNVNALLLGDSALYLCASSFIPTVGYTFGSGTRLTVV.